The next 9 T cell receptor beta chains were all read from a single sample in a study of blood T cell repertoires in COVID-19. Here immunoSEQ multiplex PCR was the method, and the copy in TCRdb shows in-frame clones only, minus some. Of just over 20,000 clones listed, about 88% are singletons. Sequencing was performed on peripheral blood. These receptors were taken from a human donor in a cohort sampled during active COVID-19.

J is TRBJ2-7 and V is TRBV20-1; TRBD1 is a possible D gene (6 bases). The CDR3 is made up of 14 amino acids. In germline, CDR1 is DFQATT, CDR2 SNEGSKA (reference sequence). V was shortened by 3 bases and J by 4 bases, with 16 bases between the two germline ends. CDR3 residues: CSASIPDRLYEQYF. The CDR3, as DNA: TGCAGTGCTAGTATCCCGGACAGATTATACGAGCAGTACTTC.

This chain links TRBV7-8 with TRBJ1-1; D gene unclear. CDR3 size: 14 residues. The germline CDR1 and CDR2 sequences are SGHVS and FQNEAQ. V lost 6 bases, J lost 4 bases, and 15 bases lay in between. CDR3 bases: TGTGCCAGCAGACTCGCGGGAGGGCTCACTGAAGCTTTCTTT. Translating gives CASRLAGGLTEAFF. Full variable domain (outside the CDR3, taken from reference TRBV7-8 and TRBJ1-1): GAGVSQSPRYKVAKRGQDVALRCDPISGHVSLFWYQQALGQGPEFLTYFQNEAQLDKSGLPSDRFFAERPEGSVSTLKIQRTQQEDSAVYLCASRLAGGLTEAFFGQGTRLTVV.

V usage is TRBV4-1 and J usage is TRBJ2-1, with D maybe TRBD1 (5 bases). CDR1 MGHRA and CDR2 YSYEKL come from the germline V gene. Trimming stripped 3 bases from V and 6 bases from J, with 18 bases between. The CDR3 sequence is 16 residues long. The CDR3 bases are TGCGCCAGCAGCCAGGATAGGTGGCAGGGCGGCAATGAGCAGTTCTTC. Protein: CASSQDRWQGGNEQFF.

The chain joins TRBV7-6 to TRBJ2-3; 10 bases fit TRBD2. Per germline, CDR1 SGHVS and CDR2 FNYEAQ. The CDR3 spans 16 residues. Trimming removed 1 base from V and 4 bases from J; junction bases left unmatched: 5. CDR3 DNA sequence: TGTGCCAGCAGCTTAGGTGGTAGCGGGAGGTCAGATACGCAGTATTTT. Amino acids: CASSLGGSGRSDTQYF.

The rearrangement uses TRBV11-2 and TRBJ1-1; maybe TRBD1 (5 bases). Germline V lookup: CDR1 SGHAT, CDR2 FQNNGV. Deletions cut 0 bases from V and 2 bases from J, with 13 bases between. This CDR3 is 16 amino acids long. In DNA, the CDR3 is TGTGCCAGCAGCTTAGACTCGGGACTCTTCAACACTGAAGCTTTCTTT. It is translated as CASSLDSGLFNTEAFF.

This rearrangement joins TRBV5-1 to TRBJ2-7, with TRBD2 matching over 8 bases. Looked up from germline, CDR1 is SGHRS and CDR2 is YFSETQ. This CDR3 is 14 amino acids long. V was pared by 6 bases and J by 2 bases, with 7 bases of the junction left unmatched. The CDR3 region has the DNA TGCGCCAGCAAGGTAGTAGCGGGAACCTACGAGCAGTACTTC. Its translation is CASKVVAGTYEQYF.

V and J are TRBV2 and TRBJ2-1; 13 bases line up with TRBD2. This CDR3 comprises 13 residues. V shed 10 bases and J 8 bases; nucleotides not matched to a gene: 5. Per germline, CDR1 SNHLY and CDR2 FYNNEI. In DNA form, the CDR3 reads TGTGCCATCAGGACTAGCGGGAGTCATGAGCAGTTCTTC. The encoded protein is CAIRTSGSHEQFF. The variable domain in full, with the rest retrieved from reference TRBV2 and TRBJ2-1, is EPEVTQTPSHQVTQMGQEVILRCVPISNHLYFYWYRQILGQKVEFLVSFYNNEISEKSEIFDDQFSVERPDGSNFTLKIRSTKLEDSAMYFCAIRTSGSHEQFFGPGTRLTVL.

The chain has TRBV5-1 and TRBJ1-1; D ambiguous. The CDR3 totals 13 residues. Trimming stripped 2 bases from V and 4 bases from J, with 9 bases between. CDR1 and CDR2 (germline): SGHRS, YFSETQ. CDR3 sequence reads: CASSFSRGTEAFF. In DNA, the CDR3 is TGCGCCAGCAGCTTCAGCCGGGGCACTGAAGCTTTCTTT.

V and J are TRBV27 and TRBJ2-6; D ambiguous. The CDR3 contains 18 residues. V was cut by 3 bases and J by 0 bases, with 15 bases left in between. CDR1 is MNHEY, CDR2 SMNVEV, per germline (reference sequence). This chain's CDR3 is CASSLTPTVYSGANVLTF. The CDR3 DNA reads TGTGCCAGCAGTTTGACTCCGACGGTTTACTCTGGGGCCAACGTCCTGACTTTC.